Listed here is a single T cell receptor beta chain. The data were obtained in a study of blood T cell repertoires in COVID-19. The wider study: Samples of COVID-19 (acute and convalescent) were obtained from the United States, Italy and Spain.

The CDR3 has 16 amino acids. Trimming removed 2 bases from V and 0 bases from J; junction bases left unmatched: 3. Germline V CDR1 and CDR2: KGHSY, FQNENV. The protocol was immunoSEQ multiplex PCR, while the TCRdb copy is restricted to in-frame clones and leaves out a portion. The sample has hundreds of thousands of clones, 80% to 90% seen once; the top ten hold 18%. The chain has TRBV16 and TRBJ2-3; 9 nucleotides match TRBD2. This TCR was sampled from a woman older than 75 with active or convalescent COVID-19. Sample: peripheral blood. For the CDR3, the DNA is TGTGCCAGCAGCCAAAGCCTAGCGGGAAGCACAGATACGCAGTATTTT. Its translation: CASSQSLAGSTDTQYF. The entire variable domain, with the rest obtained from reference TRBV16 and TRBJ2-3, is as follows: GEEVAQTPKHLVRGEGQKAKLYCAPIKGHSYVFWYQQVLKNEFKFLISFQNENVFDETGMPKERFSAKCLPNSPCSLEIQATKLEDSAVYFCASSQSLAGSTDTQYFGPGTRLTVL.